A single sample gave rise to the 30 T cell receptor beta chains below, sequenced in a study of beta chain features in type 1 diabetes. Expressed TCRB transcripts were sequenced because the entire RNA isolate underwent reverse transcription. Assay used: immunoSEQ multiplex PCR; TCRdb lists only in-frame clones, some missing. The profile shows 300,000 to 350,000 clones, approximately 9.7% of them singletons. No antigens are known for them. Study observations and caveats: Type 1 diabetes patients had TCRB CDR3s that were shorter (moderately but significantly so) in all four CD4+ subsets.

Input material: central memory CD4+ T cells from blood. The source is a man under 40 with type 1 diabetes.

The genes are TRBV28 and TRBJ1-1; no clear D gene. CDR1 and CDR2 from the germline V gene are MDHEN and SYDVKM. CDR3 length equals 11 residues. Trimming took off 2 bases at V and 7 bases at J, with 5 bases between the two ends. CDR3 coding DNA: TGTGCCAGCAGTTTACAGGATGAAGCTTTCTTT. Translating gives CASSLQDEAFF.

This clone was picked up a small number of times. The rearrangement uses TRBV5-1 and TRBJ2-6, with D perhaps TRBD2 (7 bases). CDR3 size: 17 residues. Germline V gene data show CDR1 as SGHRS and CDR2 as YFSETQ. V gave up 4 bases and J gave up 0 bases, with 14 bases separating them. CDR3 region: CASSPAGASSGANVLTF. CDR3 bases: TGCGCCAGCAGCCCCGCGGGGGCGAGCTCTGGGGCCAACGTCCTGACTTTC.

This clone appeared a few times. Here the CDR3 reads CASSLRGPSTGANVLTF. The CDR3, as DNA: TGCGCCAGCAGCTTGCGGGGGCCGAGCACTGGGGCCAACGTCCTGACTTTC. V gene TRBV5-1 combines with J gene TRBJ2-6; D is possibly TRBD1 or TRBD2 (6 bases each). Trimming removed 1 base from V and 2 bases from J, with 13 bases in between. CDR3 size: 17 residues. Germline V lookup: CDR1 SGHRS, CDR2 YFSETQ.

This clone is a singleton in its sample. The V call is TRBV7-2, the J call TRBJ2-7; D might be TRBD2 (5 bases). V was pared by 5 bases and J by 9 bases, with 14 bases between. The CDR3 consists of 12 residues. CDR1 is SGHTA, CDR2 FQGNSA, per germline. CDR3 residues: CASSLTRSGQYF. CDR3 in DNA: TGTGCCAGCAGCCTCACTAGATCCGGGCAGTACTTC.

The table lists this clone with a few counts. A junction boundary mismatches the germline segment, possibly from a read error. The rearrangement joins TRBV7-7 to TRBJ2-2, with 9 nucleotides matching TRBD1. Germline CDR1 is SSHAT and CDR2 is FNYEAQ (reference sequence). The CDR3 contains 15 residues. The CDR3 here is CASSLTGGKAGELFF. For the CDR3, the DNA is TGTGCTAGCAGCTTGACAGGGGGAAAGGCCGGGGAGCTGTTTTTT. Based on the CDR3 plus reference TRBV7-7 and TRBJ2-2, the full variable domain is GAGVSQSPRYKVTKRGQDVTLRCDPISSHATLYWYQQALGQGPEFLTYFNYEAQPDKSGLPSDRFSAERPEGSISTLTIQRTEQRDSAMYRCASSLTGGKAGELFFGEGSRLTVL.

Here the CDR3 reads CSGQLPGGTEAFF. CDR3 sequence (DNA): TGCAGCGGTCAACTCCCCGGTGGCACTGAAGCTTTCTTT. This rearrangement joins TRBV29-1 to TRBJ1-1, with unresolved D. V lost 7 bases, J lost 4 bases, and 16 bases lay in between. CDR1 SQVTM and CDR2 ANQGSEA come from the germline V gene. This CDR3 is 13 amino acids long.

This chain connects TRBV7-9 to TRBJ1-1; D gene uncertain. This CDR3 contains 11 residues. Trimming cost V 5 bases and J 8 bases, with 9 bases left between them. The germline gives CDR1 SEHNR, CDR2 FQNEAQ (reference sequence). The CDR3 DNA reads TGTGCCAGCAGCCCGTCCTCCGAAGCTTTCTTT. Protein product: CASSPSSEAFF.

This clone turned up a few times. The V and J genes are TRBV9 and TRBJ1-1; D might be TRBD1 (6 bases). This CDR3 spans 15 amino acids. Germline V gives CDR1 SGDLS, CDR2 YYNGEE. V was trimmed by 4 bases and J by 5 bases, leaving 18 bases between them. The CDR3 region is CASSPPRGRGTEAFF. CDR3 nucleotides: TGTGCCAGCAGCCCCCCAAGGGGAAGGGGGACTGAAGCTTTCTTT.

This clone was counted between two and nine times. The gene calls are TRBV14 and TRBJ1-2, with 10 nucleotides matching TRBD1. The V gene end was trimmed by 4 bases and the J gene end by 7 bases; junction bases not matched to a gene: 9. This CDR3 spans 15 amino acids. CDR1 and CDR2 (germline): SGHDN, FVKESK. The CDR3 DNA reads as TGTGCCAGCAGCCCGACGGGACAGGGGTTTCGTGGCTACACCTTC. It codes for CASSPTGQGFRGYTF.

This chain links TRBV2 with TRBJ1-5; D unresolved. The V end was cut by 3 bases, the J end by 6 bases, with 18 bases between. There are 16 residues in the CDR3. The germline V gene has CDR1 SNHLY and CDR2 FYNNEI. In nucleotides, the CDR3 is TGTGCCAGCAGTGAGTCCATAGGATTCAGCGGTCAGCCCCAGCATTTT. Its translation is CASSESIGFSGQPQHF. The whole variable domain, filled in from reference TRBV2 and TRBJ1-5, reads EPEVTQTPSHQVTQMGQEVILRCVPISNHLYFYWYRQILGQKVEFLVSFYNNEISEKSEIFDDQFSVERPDGSNFTLKIRSTKLEDSAMYFCASSESIGFSGQPQHFGDGTRLSIL.

This clone was picked up a small number of times. The chain joins TRBV27 to TRBJ2-1; perhaps TRBD2 as D (7 bases). The CDR3 is 16 amino acids. Germline V lookup: CDR1 MNHEY, CDR2 SMNVEV (reference sequence). With 2 bases removed from V and 4 bases from J, the gap between germline ends came to 15 bases. The CDR3 spells CASSLAGASGYNEQFF. The CDR3 nucleotides read TGTGCCAGCAGTTTAGCGGGGGCGTCAGGATACAATGAGCAGTTCTTC.

A few counts support this clone. This chain links TRBV28 with TRBJ2-1; 7 bases align to TRBD1. The CDR3 runs to 14 residues. V was pared by 4 bases and J by 5 bases, with 5 bases of the junction left unmatched. In germline, CDR1 is MDHEN, CDR2 SYDVKM. CDR3 nucleotide sequence: TGTGCCAGCAGTTCGGGACAGTTAGACAATGAGCAGTTCTTC. Amino acids: CASSSGQLDNEQFF.

This clone occurred a few times. Other DNA sequences within the sample encode an identical CDR3. The chain links TRBV7-2 to TRBJ2-5, with 12 bases that match TRBD2. This CDR3 spans 15 amino acids. V shed 5 bases and J 4 bases; nucleotides not matched to a gene: 5. CDR1 and CDR2 (germline): SGHTA, FQGNSA. This CDR3 is CASSRLAGGPETQYF. CDR3 coding DNA: TGTGCCAGCAGCCGCCTAGCGGGGGGGCCAGAGACCCAGTACTTC.

This clone was counted between two and nine times. The V call is TRBV28, the J call TRBJ2-3; 9 nucleotides match TRBD2. CDR1 is MDHEN and CDR2 is SYDVKM in the germline V gene. The length of the CDR3 is 14 residues. The trim removed 6 bases at V and 2 bases at J, leaving 3 bases unmatched. The CDR3 bases are TGTGCCAGCAGCAAGCGGGGGGTCACAGATACGCAGTATTTT. Protein sequence: CASSKRGVTDTQYF. Full variable domain (remainder filled in from reference TRBV28 and TRBJ2-3): DVKVTQSSRYLVKRTGEKVFLECVQDMDHENMFWYRQDPGLGLRLIYFSYDVKMKEKGDIPEGYSVSREKKERFSLILESASTNQTSMYLCASSKRGVTDTQYFGPGTRLTVL.

A remark on this clone: Other DNA variants within this sample encode the same CDR3. The CDR3, as DNA: TGTGCCAGCAGTTTCCGGAGCCAAGAGACCCAGTACTTC. This encodes CASSFRSQETQYF. This rearrangement joins TRBV27 to TRBJ2-5; D remains unclear. The germline V gene encodes CDR1 MNHEY and CDR2 SMNVEV (reference sequence). The CDR3 extends over 13 amino acids. The V and J ends lost 3 bases and 1 base respectively, with 6 bases between them.

CDR3 sequence: CASSITGGGADTQYF. DNA for the CDR3: TGTGCCAGCAGCATAACAGGGGGTGGTGCAGATACGCAGTATTTT. This chain connects TRBV7-6 to TRBJ2-3; TRBD1 matches at 8 bases. Germline V lookup: CDR1 SGHVS, CDR2 FNYEAQ. Trimming took 5 bases from V and 4 from J; bases not matched to a gene: 8. This CDR3 has 15 residues.

A few counts support this clone. The chain couples TRBV7-9 to TRBJ2-3, with 8 bases identical to TRBD1. Germline CDR1 and CDR2: SEHNR and FQNEAQ (reference sequence). There are 14 residues in the CDR3. V trimming: 2 bases; J trimming: 4 bases; junction bases outside the gene matches: 2. Here the CDR3 DNA reads TGTGCCAGCAGCTTACGACAGGGGCCAGATACGCAGTATTTT. Its protein is CASSLRQGPDTQYF.

The chain joins TRBV10-3 to TRBJ2-4, with 7 bases fitting TRBD1. The junction had 10 bases not matched to a gene; V was cut back by 10 bases and J by 7 bases. Looked up from germline, CDR1 is ENHRY and CDR2 is SYGVKD. The CDR3 has 13 residues. CDR3 nucleotides: TGTGCCAGCACCGGACCGGGACAGAACATTCAGTACTTC. The encoded protein is CASTGPGQNIQYF.

The chain combines TRBV30 with TRBJ2-3; 7 nucleotides line up with TRBD1. The CDR3 is 16 residues long. From germline, CDR1 is GTSNPN and CDR2 SVGIG (reference sequence). Unmatched junction bases numbered 11, after V lost 2 bases and J lost 3 bases. The CDR3 DNA follows: TGTGCCTGGAGTACAGCCTTCAGGGGGTCTACAGATACGCAGTATTTT. Translated: CAWSTAFRGSTDTQYF.

V and J are TRBV6-1 and TRBJ1-1; possible D gene TRBD1, 6 bases. CDR3 length: 15 residues. The V gene lost 5 bases and the J gene lost 3 bases, with 16 bases spanning the gap. Germline V CDR1 and CDR2: MNHNS, SASEGT. CDR3 residues: CASSTTGTFDTEAFF. The CDR3 nucleotides are TGTGCCAGCAGTACAACCGGGACATTCGACACTGAAGCTTTCTTT.

This clone appeared a few times. The rearrangement uses TRBV5-1 and TRBJ2-3; perhaps TRBD2 as D (5 bases). V was cut by 4 bases and J by 3 bases, with 15 bases left in between. The CDR3 extends over 15 amino acids. Germline-derived CDR1 and CDR2 are SGHRS and YFSETQ. The DNA for the CDR3 is TGCGCCAGCAGCGCCGATTTTGCGGGTACAGATACGCAGTATTTT. Its protein product is CASSADFAGTDTQYF.

The chain employs TRBV5-1 and TRBJ2-6; D perhaps matches TRBD1 (6 bases). CDR3 length: 16 amino acids. Germline values: CDR1 SGHRS, CDR2 YFSETQ. With 1 base removed from V and 2 bases from J, the gap between germline ends came to 10 bases. CDR3 sequence: CASSLSGGTGANVLTF. CDR3 coding DNA: TGCGCCAGCAGCTTGTCTGGGGGCACTGGGGCCAACGTCCTGACTTTC.

This clone was seen ten or more times. Other DNA sequences from this sample encode an identical CDR3 as well. The chain has TRBV28 and TRBJ2-2, with 7 bases fitting TRBD1. Losses at the gene ends were 4 bases for V and 4 bases for J; bases not matched to a gene: 6. Germline loops: CDR1 MDHEN, CDR2 SYDVKM. The CDR3 extends over 15 amino acids. CDR3 DNA sequence: TGTGCCAGCAGTTCCCCCAGGGGGTTCACCGGGGAGCTGTTTTTT. Its protein product is CASSSPRGFTGELFF. Drawing the rest from reference TRBV28 and TRBJ2-2, the complete variable domain is DVKVTQSSRYLVKRTGEKVFLECVQDMDHENMFWYRQDPGLGLRLIYFSYDVKMKEKGDIPEGYSVSREKKERFSLILESASTNQTSMYLCASSSPRGFTGELFFGEGSRLTVL.

The chain combines TRBV27 with TRBJ2-3, with 8 bases identical to TRBD1. CDR1 and CDR2 from the germline V gene are MNHEY and SMNVEV (reference sequence). The CDR3 has 15 residues. The V and J ends lost 6 bases and 0 bases, in that order; junction bases with no gene match: 5. The CDR3 sequence: CASRLTGVSTDTQYF. For the CDR3, the DNA is TGTGCCAGCAGGTTGACAGGGGTTAGCACAGATACGCAGTATTTT.

The chain has TRBV6-6 and TRBJ1-2; D not certain. V was pared by 6 bases and J by 5 bases, with 13 bases between. The length of the CDR3 is 13 residues. Germline CDR1 and CDR2: MNHNY and SVGAGI (reference sequence). CDR3 nucleotide sequence: TGTGCCAGCAGAGCGTCTAGCGGGTATGGCTACACCTTC. This gives the protein CASRASSGYGYTF.

The gene calls are TRBV7-6 and TRBJ2-7, with TRBD1 matching over 7 bases. Germline V gene sequence: CDR1 SGHVS, CDR2 FNYEAQ. The V gene end was trimmed by 5 bases and the J gene end by 2 bases; junction bases not matched to a gene: 6. The CDR3 covers 14 residues. CDR3 sequence (DNA): TGTGCCAGCAGCCCCCTTAGGGGGCCCTACGAGCAGTACTTC. Translating gives CASSPLRGPYEQYF.

This chain uses TRBV30 with TRBJ2-5, with D possibly matching TRBD1 (6 bases). The CDR3 consists of 15 residues. V dropped 2 bases and J dropped 5 bases, with 18 bases sitting between them. From germline, CDR1 is GTSNPN and CDR2 SVGIG (reference sequence). This CDR3 reads CAWSSTDSPFETQYF. CDR3 DNA: TGTGCCTGGAGTTCCACGGACAGCCCCTTTGAGACCCAGTACTTC.

This chain uses TRBV9 with TRBJ2-7, with 7 bases lining up with TRBD1. V lost 4 bases, J lost 1 base, and 5 bases stayed unmatched. Germline V CDR1 and CDR2: SGDLS, YYNGEE. CDR3 length: 14 residues. The DNA of the CDR3 is TGTGCCAGCAGCCATGGGACAGCGTCCTACGAGCAGTACTTC. Protein product: CASSHGTASYEQYF.

The sample holds a few counts of this clone. J is TRBJ1-2 and V is TRBV21-1; the D call in the table, TRBD1, was not verified against the DNA. TRBV21-1 is an annotated pseudogene. The CDR3 runs 19 residues. CDR3 DNA sequence: TGTGCCAGCAGCAAACTAAAAGGTTACAGGGCCGGTGCTAACTATGGCTACACCTTC. Translating it yields CASSKLKGYRAGANYGYTF.

The CDR3 DNA follows: TGTGCCAGCAGTGGTTTCAGGGGACGAGCCAAAAACATTCAGTACTTC. Translation gives CASSGFRGRAKNIQYF. This chain connects TRBV2 to TRBJ2-4; TRBD1 is a possible D gene (6 bases). Germline V CDR1 and CDR2: SNHLY, FYNNEI. V lost 4 bases and J lost 0, with 13 bases in between. The CDR3 runs 16 residues.